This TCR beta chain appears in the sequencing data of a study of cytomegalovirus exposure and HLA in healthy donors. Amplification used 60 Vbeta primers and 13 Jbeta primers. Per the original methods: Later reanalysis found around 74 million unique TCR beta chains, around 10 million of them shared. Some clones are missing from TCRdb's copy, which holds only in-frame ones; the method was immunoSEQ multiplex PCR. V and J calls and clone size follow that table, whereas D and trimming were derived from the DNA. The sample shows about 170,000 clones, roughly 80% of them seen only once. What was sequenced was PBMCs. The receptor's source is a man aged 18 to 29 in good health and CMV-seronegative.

Written as DNA, the CDR3 is TGTGCCTGGAGTGAGAGGATTTTCGACGAGCAGTACTTC. Translated: CAWSERIFDEQYF. This chain joins TRBV30 and TRBJ2-5, with D unresolved. Near its end, the DNA agrees better with TRBJ2-7, so the J call may be wrong. CDR3 length: 13 residues. The V gene's germline CDR1 is GTSNPN and CDR2 SVGIG (reference sequence).